The T cell receptor (beta chain) described here comes from a study of control samples from healthy donors and cancer patients. Germline V gene sequence: CDR1 WNHNN, CDR2 SYGVQD (reference sequence). Trimming cost V 1 base and J 4 bases; bases outside gene matches: 5. This CDR3 contains 16 residues. Clones were read by immunoSEQ multiplex PCR, and TCRdb kept only the in-frame ones, dropping some. The sample includes 35,000 to 50,000 clones, around 94% of them seen just once. J is TRBJ2-1 and V is TRBV10-1, with TRBD2 matching 9 bases. The TCR sequence derives from a man aged 55 to 70 in good health. The sample taken for sequencing was blood. CDR3 sequence: CASSELTSGLYNEQFF. DNA for the CDR3: TGCGCCAGCAGTGAGTTGACTAGCGGACTGTACAATGAGCAGTTCTTC.